This TCR beta chain came from a study of shared clonotypes between healthy human individuals. Study-wide results and limits: Exclusively blood specimens were collected; tissue repertoires likely differ. It was the non-shared clonotypes that had lower generation probabilities than clonotypes shared by all four donors.

This clone appeared a single time. The antigen remains unidentified. The CDR3 has 16 residues. The ends lost 3 bases at V and 5 bases at J; junction bases unmatched: 8. From germline, CDR1 is MNHEY and CDR2 SMNVEV (reference sequence). Genomic DNA (from each subset) was split evenly across several immunoSEQ plates. Sequenced by immunoSEQ multiplex PCR; TCRdb stores in-frame clones only, minus some. The sample has approximately 590,000 clones; roughly 95% are singletons. Naivety among CD8 cells was defined by CD45RO negativity and positive CCR7 selection, thereby excluding terminally differentiated effector memory CD45RA+ cells. Only Caucasian adults living in Nashville, Tennessee made up the donor group.

The chain is built from TRBV27 and TRBJ2-7; 12 bases are a match to TRBD1. Specimen: naive CD8+ T cells sorted from blood. The receptor comes from a woman in her thirties in good health. This CDR3 is CASSLLPGQGAHEQYF. The CDR3 nucleotides read TGTGCCAGCAGTTTGCTGCCGGGACAGGGGGCCCACGAGCAGTACTTC.